The 18 T cell receptor beta chains reported below all come from one sample, sequenced in a study of prognosis after radiotherapy for stage I lung cancer (dated by TCRdb to about 2021). The sequencing machine was an Illumina HiSeq 3000. Two rounds of multiplex PCR on genomic DNA were used to amplify the TCR beta CDR3 region. In the first round of PCR, primers specific to each TRBV and TRBJ gene were used, and the primer sequences are filed in Chinese patent CN105087789A. TCRdb reanalyzed the raw reads on its own, using fastp at Q25 for trimming and MiXCR for clone calling, and kept in-frame beta chains. Rows are combined by CDR3 protein, so each entry shows the most common genes and DNA. This sample gives 30,000 or so distinct CDR3 sequences in total; approximately 31% of them show up just once. The ten largest account for 9.5% to 13% of the sample. The sequencing used PBMCs, collected before or after stereotactic body radiation therapy (not recorded which). The source of these receptors is a donor of 50 years or more with non-small cell lung cancer.

This clonotype was observed at least ten times. The rearrangement uses TRBV4-2 and TRBJ1-5; D unclear. This CDR3 has 15 residues. Trimming took 0 bases from V and 4 from J, leaving 10 bases between them. Germline lookup yields CDR1 LGHNA and CDR2 YNFKEQ. The CDR3 sequence is CASSQDWGGNQPQHF. The CDR3, as DNA: TGTGCCAGCAGCCAAGATTGGGGAGGAAATCAGCCCCAGCATTTT.

This clonotype was counted at least ten times. The rearrangement joins TRBV9 to TRBJ2-1, with D maybe TRBD2 (6 bases). CDR3 size: 15 residues. Germline lookup yields CDR1 SGDLS and CDR2 YYNGEE. The V and J ends lost 0 bases and 9 bases respectively, with 16 bases between them. CDR3 loop: CASSVGGGTEGEQFF. The CDR3 nucleotides are TGTGCCAGCAGCGTAGGTGGCGGGACTGAAGGTGAGCAGTTCTTC.

Comments on this clonotype: A far larger clone is just one base off, so this is likely a read error. The chain employs TRBV2 and TRBJ1-2; the D gene is possibly TRBD1 (6 bases). Germline values: CDR1 SNHLY, CDR2 FYNNEI. This CDR3 has 11 amino acids. Here the CDR3 DNA reads TGTGCCACCAGTGCAGGGGAAGGCTACACCTTC. Protein sequence: CATSAGEGYTF.

This clonotype was recorded at least ten times. The genes are TRBV19 and TRBJ2-7; 8 nucleotides align to TRBD1. This CDR3 has 13 amino acids. The ends lost 6 bases at V and 4 bases at J; junction bases unmatched: 5. Germline CDR1 is LNHDA and CDR2 is SQIVND (reference sequence). CDR3 bases: TGTGCCAGTAGCCCGACAGGGGTATACGAGCAGTACTTC. Translated: CASSPTGVYEQYF.

This clonotype showed up many times. V is TRBV7-2 and J is TRBJ1-2, with a possible D match to TRBD1 (5 bases). CDR3 length: 14 residues. Germline V lookup: CDR1 SGHTA, CDR2 FQGNSA. The germline V and J ends were trimmed by 1 base and 4 bases, with 10 bases remaining between them. The CDR3: CASSLDSGTYGYTF. CDR3 nucleotide sequence: TGTGCCAGCAGCTTAGATTCGGGGACCTATGGCTACACCTTC.

This clonotype was seen ten or more times. The rearrangement links TRBV20-1 to TRBJ2-3; 9 bases align to TRBD1. The CDR3 consists of 14 residues. Trimming took 6 bases from V and 4 from J; bases not matched to a gene: 8. Germline V gene data show CDR1 as DFQATT and CDR2 as SNEGSKA (reference sequence). The CDR3 here is CSATGTGRADTQYF. Written as DNA, the CDR3 is TGCAGTGCAACCGGGACAGGGCGGGCAGATACGCAGTATTTT.

The rearrangement links TRBV20-1 to TRBJ2-1; 9 nucleotides align to TRBD2. There are 15 residues in the CDR3. Germline V gives CDR1 DFQATT, CDR2 SNEGSKA (reference sequence). Trimming cost V 0 bases and J 6 bases; bases outside gene matches: 6. In nucleotides, the CDR3 is TGCAGTGCTAGAGATGGGACTAGCAGTGGCAATGAGCAGTTCTTC. It codes for CSARDGTSSGNEQFF.

Comments on this clonotype: Germline and junction disagree at one end, which may indicate a read error. The rearrangement uses TRBV30 and TRBJ1-5; TRBD1 agrees at 7 bases. The germline V gene has CDR1 GTSNPN and CDR2 SVGIG (reference sequence). The CDR3 has 13 residues. CDR3: CARSVQGDQHQHF. In DNA form, the CDR3 reads TGTGCCAGGAGTGTTCAGGGGGATCAGCACCAGCATTTT.

This clonotype has at least ten counts. The chain joins TRBV30 to TRBJ1-4, with 7 bases that match TRBD1. The CDR3 runs 13 residues. With V trimmed by 7 bases and J by 9 bases, 11 bases remained unmatched. Germline V gene lookup returns CDR1 GTSNPN and CDR2 SVGIG (reference sequence). The CDR3 is CAFMQSGGQKLFF. The CDR3, as DNA: TGTGCCTTCATGCAATCAGGGGGGCAAAAACTGTTTTTT.

Concerning this clonotype itself: This likely traces to a read error, being one base from a far larger clone. J is TRBJ2-1 and V is TRBV27; 7 positions match TRBD1. In germline, CDR1 is MNHEY, CDR2 SMNVEV (reference sequence). This CDR3 region has 15 residues. CDR3 sequence: CAISFRDRDYNGQFF. The CDR3 nucleotides are TGTGCCATCAGTTTCCGGGACAGAGATTACAATGGGCAGTTCTTC.

This clonotype was seen at least ten times. An end of the junction does not agree with germline; a read error may underlie this. This chain uses TRBV5-1 with TRBJ1-2; 7 bases match TRBD1. CDR1 and CDR2 (germline): SGHRS, YFSETQ. The CDR3 covers 14 residues. CDR3 region: CASGLVGGDDGYTF. The DNA of the CDR3 is TGCGCCAGCGGCTTGGTAGGGGGCGACGATGGCTACACCTTC.

In its sample, this clonotype is medium-sized. The chain has TRBV27 and TRBJ2-1; perhaps TRBD2 as D (5 bases). Trimming shortened V by 7 bases and J by 3 bases, and 16 bases separated the two germline ends. There are 15 residues in the CDR3. Germline V gives CDR1 MNHEY, CDR2 SMNVEV (reference sequence). The CDR3 here is CASTPLGEGYNEQFF. The CDR3 coding sequence is TGTGCCAGCACCCCCCTTGGCGAGGGCTACAATGAGCAGTTCTTC.

This clonotype was seen ten or more times. The J gene is TRBJ1-2, the V gene TRBV30; D call uncertain. Germline V CDR1 and CDR2: GTSNPN, SVGIG (reference sequence). The CDR3 covers 11 residues. Trimming took off 2 bases at V and 7 bases at J, with 8 bases between the two ends. The DNA of the CDR3 is TGTGCCTGGAGTAGCAGTGGTGGCTACACCTTC. Protein sequence: CAWSSSGGYTF.

This clonotype showed up many times. The chain is built from TRBV7-9 and TRBJ2-5; 10 bases line up with TRBD2. This CDR3 has 14 amino acids. From germline, CDR1 is SEHNR and CDR2 FQNEAQ (reference sequence). V shed 7 bases, J shed 2 bases, and the junction held 4 bases outside the gene matches. This CDR3 reads CASTQAGGQETQYF. The CDR3 nucleotides read TGTGCCAGCACCCAAGCGGGGGGGCAAGAGACCCAGTACTTC.

This clonotype was counted many times. The chain recombines TRBV20-1 with TRBJ1-1; no firm D call. With 6 bases removed from V and 4 bases from J, the gap between germline ends came to 21 bases. CDR3 size: 15 residues. CDR1 DFQATT and CDR2 SNEGSKA come from the germline V gene (reference sequence). CDR3 bases: TGCAGTGCGCAAAACATAGAACGCCGAGGCACTGAAGCTTTCTTT. This gives the protein CSAQNIERRGTEAFF.

This clonotype is medium-sized (0.01 to 0.1%) within its sample. The chain recombines TRBV12-3 or TRBV12-4 with TRBJ1-6, with TRBD1 matching over 7 bases. Unmatched junction bases numbered 6, after V lost 6 bases and J lost 7 bases. The CDR3 contains 14 residues. In DNA form, the CDR3 reads TGTGCCAGCAGCCCGGGACAGTCGAATTCACCCCTCCACTTT. Its translation is CASSPGQSNSPLHF.

Details on this clonotype: The junction shows a germline mismatch at one end, possibly a read error. The gene calls are TRBV6-1 and TRBJ2-3; D may match TRBD1 or TRBD2 (5 bases each). CDR3 length equals 15 residues. Per germline, CDR1 MNHNS and CDR2 SASEGT. As DNA, the CDR3 is TGTGCCAGCAGACCAATACTAGGGGCCACAGATACGAAGTATTTT. It yields the protein CASRPILGATDTKYF.

Of note for this clonotype: A much larger clonotype is one base distant, so this may be a read error. This chain links TRBV4-2 with TRBJ2-3; D gene ambiguous. CDR1 and CDR2 from the germline V gene are LGHNA and YNFKEQ. The CDR3 is 13 amino acids. The CDR3: CARSQETRDTQYF. The DNA for the CDR3 is TGTGCCAGAAGCCAAGAGACGAGAGATACGCAGTATTTT.